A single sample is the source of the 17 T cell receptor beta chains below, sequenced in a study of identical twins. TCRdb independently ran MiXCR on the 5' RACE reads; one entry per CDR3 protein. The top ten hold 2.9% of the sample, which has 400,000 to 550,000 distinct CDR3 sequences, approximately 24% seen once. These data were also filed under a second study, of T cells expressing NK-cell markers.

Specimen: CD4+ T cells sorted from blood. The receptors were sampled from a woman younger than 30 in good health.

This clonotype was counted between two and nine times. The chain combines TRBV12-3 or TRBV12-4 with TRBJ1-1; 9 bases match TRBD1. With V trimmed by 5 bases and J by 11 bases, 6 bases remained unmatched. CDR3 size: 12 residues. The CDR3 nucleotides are TGTGCCAGCAGTCCCAGGACAGGGGATGCTTTCTTT. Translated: CASSPRTGDAFF.

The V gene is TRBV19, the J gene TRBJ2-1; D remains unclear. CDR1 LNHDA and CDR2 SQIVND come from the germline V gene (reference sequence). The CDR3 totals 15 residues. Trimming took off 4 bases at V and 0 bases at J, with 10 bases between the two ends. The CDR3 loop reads CASSSQTGSYNEQFF. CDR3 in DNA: TGTGCCAGTAGTAGCCAAACCGGCTCCTACAATGAGCAGTTCTTC.

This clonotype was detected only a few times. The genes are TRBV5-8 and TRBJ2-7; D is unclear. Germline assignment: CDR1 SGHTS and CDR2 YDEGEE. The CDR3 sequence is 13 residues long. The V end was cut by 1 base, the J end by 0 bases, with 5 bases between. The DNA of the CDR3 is TGTGCCAGCAGCTTGAAGCGCTCCTACGAGCAGTACTTC. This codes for CASSLKRSYEQYF.

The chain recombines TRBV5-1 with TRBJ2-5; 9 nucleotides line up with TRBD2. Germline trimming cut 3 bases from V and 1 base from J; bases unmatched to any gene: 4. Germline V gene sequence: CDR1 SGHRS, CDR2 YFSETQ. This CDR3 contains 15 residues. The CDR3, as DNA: TGCGCCAGCAGCTCGGCGACTAGCGGCCAAGAGACCCAGTACTTC. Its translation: CASSSATSGQETQYF.

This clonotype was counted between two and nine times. The CDR3 DNA follows: TGTGCCAGCAGGGTCGGTAAAAGAGAGACCCAGTACTTC. Translation: CASRVGKRETQYF. V usage is TRBV12-3 or TRBV12-4 and J usage is TRBJ2-5; no clear D gene. The CDR3 totals 13 residues. V was clipped by 6 bases and J by 4 bases, with 12 bases between them.

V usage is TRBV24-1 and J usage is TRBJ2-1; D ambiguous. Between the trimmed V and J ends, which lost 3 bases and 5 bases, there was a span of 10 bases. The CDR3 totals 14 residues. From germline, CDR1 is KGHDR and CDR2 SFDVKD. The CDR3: CATSDPLLHNEQFF. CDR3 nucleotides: TGTGCCACCAGTGATCCCCTTTTACACAATGAGCAGTTCTTC.

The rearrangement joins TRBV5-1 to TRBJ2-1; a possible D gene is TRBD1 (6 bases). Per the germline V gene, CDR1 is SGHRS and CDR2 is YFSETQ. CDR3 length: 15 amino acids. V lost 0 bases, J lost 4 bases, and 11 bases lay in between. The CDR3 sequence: CASSLDQGPYNEQFF. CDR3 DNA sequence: TGCGCCAGCAGCTTGGACCAGGGGCCTTACAATGAGCAGTTCTTC.

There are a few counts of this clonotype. CDR3 in DNA: TGTGCCAGCAGCGGCACTAGCGGGGGGTTTGAGACCCAGTACTTC. The encoded protein is CASSGTSGGFETQYF. The chain combines TRBV7-9 with TRBJ2-5, with 12 nucleotides matching TRBD2. The V segment lost 5 bases and the J segment 5 bases; nucleotides outside the gene matches: 6. The germline gives CDR1 SEHNR, CDR2 FQNEAQ (reference sequence). This CDR3 is built from 15 residues.

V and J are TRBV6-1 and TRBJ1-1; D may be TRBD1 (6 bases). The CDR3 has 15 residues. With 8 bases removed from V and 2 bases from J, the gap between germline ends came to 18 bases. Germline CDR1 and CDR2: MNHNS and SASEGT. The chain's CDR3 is CASGEGQKFNTEAFF. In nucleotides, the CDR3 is TGTGCCAGCGGAGAAGGACAGAAATTTAACACTGAAGCTTTCTTT.

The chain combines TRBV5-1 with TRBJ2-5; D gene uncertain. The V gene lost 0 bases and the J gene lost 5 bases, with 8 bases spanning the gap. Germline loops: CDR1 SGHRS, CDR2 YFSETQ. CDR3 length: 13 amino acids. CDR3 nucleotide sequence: TGCGCCAGCAGCTTGGCCGCCTGGGAGACCCAGTACTTC. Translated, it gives CASSLAAWETQYF.

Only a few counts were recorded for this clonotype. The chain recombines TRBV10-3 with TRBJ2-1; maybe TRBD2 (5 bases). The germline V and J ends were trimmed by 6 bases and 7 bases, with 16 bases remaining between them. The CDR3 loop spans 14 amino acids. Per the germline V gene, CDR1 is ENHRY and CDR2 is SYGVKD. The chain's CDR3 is CAIRRESGENEQFF. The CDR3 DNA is TGTGCCATCAGGAGGGAGTCAGGAGAAAATGAGCAGTTCTTC.

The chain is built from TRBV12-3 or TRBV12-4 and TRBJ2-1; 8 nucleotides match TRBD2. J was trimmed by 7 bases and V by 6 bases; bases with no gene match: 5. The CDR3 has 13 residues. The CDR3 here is CASRSAGANEQFF. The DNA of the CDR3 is TGTGCCAGCAGGTCAGCGGGAGCGAATGAGCAGTTCTTC.

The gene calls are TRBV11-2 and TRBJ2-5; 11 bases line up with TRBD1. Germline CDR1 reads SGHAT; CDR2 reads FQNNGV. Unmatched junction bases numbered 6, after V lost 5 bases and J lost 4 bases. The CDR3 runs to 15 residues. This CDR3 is CASSLRTGGGETQYF. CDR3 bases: TGTGCCAGCAGCCTAAGGACAGGGGGCGGAGAGACCCAGTACTTC. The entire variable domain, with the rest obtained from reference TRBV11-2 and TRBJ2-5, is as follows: EAGVAQSPRYKIIEKRQSVAFWCNPISGHATLYWYQQILGQGPKLLIQFQNNGVVDDSQLPKDRFSAERLKGVDSTLKIQPAKLEDSAVYLCASSLRTGGGETQYFGPGTRLLVL.

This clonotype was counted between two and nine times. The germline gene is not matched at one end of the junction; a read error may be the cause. The CDR3 region has the DNA TGCGCCAGCAGCTTGGTAGGGAACTCTGAAGCTTTCTTT. As protein: CASSLVGNSEAFF. The chain links TRBV5-1 to TRBJ1-1, with unresolved D. Germline assignment: CDR1 SGHRS and CDR2 YFSETQ. The CDR3 runs 13 residues.

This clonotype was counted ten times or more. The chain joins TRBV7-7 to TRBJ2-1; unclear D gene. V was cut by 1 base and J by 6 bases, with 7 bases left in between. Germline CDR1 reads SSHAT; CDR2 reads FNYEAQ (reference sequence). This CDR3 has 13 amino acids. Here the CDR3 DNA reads TGTGCCAGCAGCTTAGGCACGACCAATGAGCAGTTCTTC. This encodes CASSLGTTNEQFF.

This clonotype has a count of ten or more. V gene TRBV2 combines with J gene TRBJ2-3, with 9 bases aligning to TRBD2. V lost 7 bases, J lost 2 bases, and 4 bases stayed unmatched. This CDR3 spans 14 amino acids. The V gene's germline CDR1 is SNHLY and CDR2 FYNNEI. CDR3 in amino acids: CASKERGDTDTQYF. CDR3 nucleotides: TGTGCCAGCAAAGAGCGGGGGGACACAGATACGCAGTATTTT. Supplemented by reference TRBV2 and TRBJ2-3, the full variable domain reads EPEVTQTPSHQVTQMGQEVILRCVPISNHLYFYWYRQILGQKVEFLVSFYNNEISEKSEIFDDQFSVERPDGSNFTLKIRSTKLEDSAMYFCASKERGDTDTQYFGPGTRLTVL.

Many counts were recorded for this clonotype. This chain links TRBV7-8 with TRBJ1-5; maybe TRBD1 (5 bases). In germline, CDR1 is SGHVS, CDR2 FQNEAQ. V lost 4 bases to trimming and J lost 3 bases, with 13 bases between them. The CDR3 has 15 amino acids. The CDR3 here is CASSSSDRPNQPQHF. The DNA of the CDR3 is TGTGCCAGCAGCTCCAGCGACAGACCCAATCAGCCCCAGCATTTT.